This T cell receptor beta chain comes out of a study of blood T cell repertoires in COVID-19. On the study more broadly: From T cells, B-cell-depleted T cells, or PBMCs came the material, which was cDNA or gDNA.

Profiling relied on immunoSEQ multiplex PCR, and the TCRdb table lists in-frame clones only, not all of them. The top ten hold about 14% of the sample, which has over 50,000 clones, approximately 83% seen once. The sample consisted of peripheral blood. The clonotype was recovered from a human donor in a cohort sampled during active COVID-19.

CDR3 region: CASSPLNRGLEYF. The CDR3 bases are TGTGCCAGCAGCCCCCTAAACAGGGGCTTGGAGTACTTC. The chain uses TRBV28 and TRBJ2-7; TRBD1 aligns across 7 bases. V lost 6 bases to trimming and J lost 11 bases; unmatched junction nucleotides: 13. This CDR3 is built from 13 residues. Germline V gene data show CDR1 as MDHEN and CDR2 as SYDVKM.